Listed below are T cell receptor beta chains from one sample, sequenced in a study of cytotoxic CD8 clonotypes in ibrutinib-treated CLL. Profiling relied on immunoSEQ multiplex PCR, and the TCRdb table lists in-frame clones only, not all of them. The table records roughly 63,000 clones, approximately 57% of them present only once. Sequenced here: PBMCs, sampled after 12 months of ibrutinib treatment. The receptors were gathered from a human donor with chronic lymphocytic leukemia. The CDR3 runs from the conserved cysteine through the conserved F or W. The order of the fields is D gene, clone size, J gene, V gene, CDR3 DNA, CDR3 protein. A D gene is named only where the DNA matches it firmly. Size is stated for part of the rows, as once, few or many counts, or as a class when the clone is expanded.

>TRBD1|.|TRBJ1-1|TRBV5-4
TGTGCCAGCAAGACGGGACAGGGACGGGTAAGGAACACTGAAGCTTTCTTT
CASKTGQGRVRNTEAFF
>.|.|TRBJ2-7|TRBV7-9
TGTGCCAGCAGCTTGAGGGGGACCCACGAGCAGTACTTC
CASSLRGTHEQYF
>TRBD2|once|TRBJ2-1|TRBV14
TGTGCCAGCAGCCAAGGGGATAGCGGGAACAATGAGCAGTTCTTC
CASSQGDSGNNEQFF
>.|.|TRBJ2-2|TRBV5-1
TGCGCCAGCAGCTTGTCCCCCCGACCCAGGGATACCGGGGAGCTGTTTTTT
CASSLSPRPRDTGELFF
>.|.|TRBJ1-2|TRBV6-5
TGTGCCAGCAGTTATCGGCAGGGTGGTGGCTACACCTTC
CASSYRQGGGYTF
>TRBD1|few|TRBJ1-2|TRBV28
TGTGCCAGCAAATTACTCAGGGGGCTCCCCATGTACACCTTC
CASKLLRGLPMYTF
>.|.|TRBJ1-5|TRBV4-2
TGTGCCAGCAGCCAGGGACCGATCAATCAGCCCCAGCATTTT
CASSQGPINQPQHF
>.|.|TRBJ1-5|TRBV28
TGTGCCAGCAGCTTGGGGCAGGACAATCAGCCCCAGCATTTT
CASSLGQDNQPQHF
>TRBD1|.|TRBJ1-2|TRBV5-1
TGCGCCAGCAGCCTCCGGCAGGGGGCGGGAGGCTACACCTTC
CASSLRQGAGGYTF
>TRBD1|.|TRBJ1-2|TRBV5-1
TGCGCCAGCAGCACTGGACAGGGGACTTATGGCTACACCTTC
CASSTGQGTYGYTF
>.|.|TRBJ2-7|TRBV6-1
TGTGCCAGCAGTGAGGTCGGATCTACCGAGCAGTACTTC
CASSEVGSTEQYF
>.|.|TRBJ1-1|TRBV5-6
TGTGCCAGCAGCTTTGTAGACAGTCGTTACACTGAAGCTTTCTTT
CASSFVDSRYTEAFF
>TRBD2|.|TRBJ2-3|TRBV10-3
TGTGCCATCAGTGAGGGACTAGCGGCCACAGATACGCAGTATTTT
CAISEGLAATDTQYF
>.|.|TRBJ2-6|TRBV5-1
TGCGCCAGCAGCTTGAATGGGGCGGAGGCCAACGTCCTGACTTTC
CASSLNGAEANVLTF
>.|few|TRBJ2-5|TRBV21-1
TGTGCCAGCAGGACCGGGACTAGCAGAATAAACCAAGAGACCCAGTACTTC
CASRTGTSRINQETQYF
>.|.|TRBJ1-1|TRBV30
TGTGCCTGGAGTGTACGGGGGGGGAGAGGAATGAACACTGAAGCTTTCTTT
CAWSVRGGRGMNTEAFF
>TRBD2|few|TRBJ2-4|TRBV15
TGTGCCACCAGCAGAGCCCGGGCTAGCGGGAGGGTTCAGTACTTC
CATSRARASGRVQYF
>.|.|TRBJ1-1|TRBV13
TGTGCCAGCAGCACCCAGAGAGCTGAAGCTTTCTTT
CASSTQRAEAFF
>.|few|TRBJ2-5|TRBV18
TGTGCCAGCTCACCACGGGCCTTCAGGGGCGGGGACCAACAAGAGACCCAGTACTTC
CASSPRAFRGGDQQETQYF
>.|.|TRBJ2-1|TRBV10-3
TGTGCCATCGGTATGGAGGTCGGTGAGCAGTTCTTC
CAIGMEVGEQFF
>.|.|TRBJ1-1|TRBV4-1
TGCGCCAGCAGCCCGGGACACAAGAACACTGAAGCTTTCTTT
CASSPGHKNTEAFF
>.|.|TRBJ2-1|TRBV5-1
TGCGCCAGCAGCTGGACCTTAGTGGGGCGAACAGCCTACAATGAGCAGTTCTTC
CASSWTLVGRTAYNEQFF
>.|.|TRBJ2-3|TRBV2
TGTGCCAGTGGAGTAGCAGAATGGAATACGCAGTATTTT
CASGVAEWNTQYF
>TRBD1|.|TRBJ2-3|TRBV6-1
TGTGCCAGCAGTGTCGGACAGGGGAGCACAGATACGCAGTATTTT
CASSVGQGSTDTQYF
>.|once|TRBJ1-1|TRBV11-2
TGTGCCAGCAGCTTAGAACGTAGGTTTTGGGGAATGAACACTGAAGCTTTCTTT
CASSLERRFWGMNTEAFF
>.|.|TRBJ2-1|TRBV10-3
TGTGCCATCAGTTTCCCCCCCGGACCTCCCCGTAAGAATGAGCAGTTCTTC
CAISFPPGPPRKNEQFF
>.|medium-sized|TRBJ1-5|TRBV5-6
TGTGCCAGCAGCTCTCTCAATCAGCCCCAGCATTTT
CASSSLNQPQHF
>TRBD2|.|TRBJ2-1|TRBV12-5
TGTGCTAGTGGTTTGGCGATAGCGGGGGATGCCAATGAGCAGTTCTTC
CASGLAIAGDANEQFF
>.|.|TRBJ2-7|TRBV6-5
TGTGCCAGCAGCTTACGGGGGACAGACTACGAGCAGTACTTC
CASSLRGTDYEQYF
>.|.|TRBJ1-1|TRBV6-5
TGTGCCAGCAGTTACTCGAGGACAGACACTGAAGCTTTCTTT
CASSYSRTDTEAFF
>TRBD1|once|TRBJ1-3|TRBV5-1
TGCGCCAGCAGCTTGTCCCAGGGGGCTGGAAACACCATATATTTT
CASSLSQGAGNTIYF
>.|.|TRBJ2-5|TRBV2
TGTGCCAGCAGTAGTAGGAAGGCGGAGACCCAGTACTTC
CASSSRKAETQYF
>TRBD2|.|TRBJ2-1|TRBV29-1
TGCAGCGTTGGACTAGCGGGCCACTCCTACAATGAGCAGTTCTTC
CSVGLAGHSYNEQFF
>.|few|TRBJ2-5|TRBV5-1
TGCGCCAGCAGCTTGGGCGACGGTACCCAGTACTTC
CASSLGDGTQYF
>.|.|TRBJ2-1|TRBV12-5
TGTGCTAGTGTGGGGAACTCCTACAATGAGCAGTTCTTC
CASVGNSYNEQFF
>.|.|TRBJ2-7|TRBV15
TGTGCCACCAGCACCCCGGACAGGGACTACTACGAGCAGTACTTC
CATSTPDRDYYEQYF
>TRBD1|.|TRBJ2-7|TRBV18
TGTGCCAGCTCACCAGGGGGACAGACCTACGAGCAGTACTTC
CASSPGGQTYEQYF
>.|.|TRBJ2-3|TRBV4-2
TGTGCCAGCCGAATGGGGGGAGATACGCAGTATTTT
CASRMGGDTQYF
>.|.|TRBJ2-1|TRBV4-1
TGCGCCAGCAGCCTCCTAGCGAATGAGCAGTTCTTC
CASSLLANEQFF
>.|many|TRBJ1-1|TRBV6-5
TGTGCCATCGCAGTGGGGGTTGCGGGGGCGAGTGAAGCTTTCTTT
CAIAVGVAGASEAFF
>.|many|TRBJ2-3|TRBV11-2
TGTGCCAGCAGCCCCTGGGTGGGCACAGATACGCAGTATTTT
CASSPWVGTDTQYF
>.|once|TRBJ2-3|TRBV4-2
TGTGCCAGCAGCCAAGAGGGGGGGCCAACAGATACGCAGTATTTT
CASSQEGGPTDTQYF
>.|.|TRBJ1-1|TRBV6-1
TGTGCCAGCAGTGAAAGGGGGAACACTGAAGCTTTCTTT
CASSERGNTEAFF
>.|.|TRBJ2-2|TRBV6-5
TGTGCCAGCAGAGACTATACCACCGGGGAGCTGTTTTTT
CASRDYTTGELFF
>.|.|TRBJ2-1|TRBV5-1
TGCGCCAGCAGCTTGGCTGTCAGGGGCTCCTACAATGAGCAGTTCTTC
CASSLAVRGSYNEQFF